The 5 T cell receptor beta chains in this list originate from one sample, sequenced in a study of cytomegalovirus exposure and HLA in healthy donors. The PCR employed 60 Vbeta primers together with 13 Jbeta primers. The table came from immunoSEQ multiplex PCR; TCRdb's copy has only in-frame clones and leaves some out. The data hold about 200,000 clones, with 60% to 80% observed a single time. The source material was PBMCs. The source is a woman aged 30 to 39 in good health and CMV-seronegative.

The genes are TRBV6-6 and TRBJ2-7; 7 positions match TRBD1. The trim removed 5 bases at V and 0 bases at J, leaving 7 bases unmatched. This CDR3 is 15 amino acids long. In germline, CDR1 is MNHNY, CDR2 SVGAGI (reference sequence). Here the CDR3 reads CASSDRDRGSYEQYF. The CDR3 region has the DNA TGTGCCAGCAGTGACCGGGACAGAGGCTCCTACGAGCAGTACTTC.

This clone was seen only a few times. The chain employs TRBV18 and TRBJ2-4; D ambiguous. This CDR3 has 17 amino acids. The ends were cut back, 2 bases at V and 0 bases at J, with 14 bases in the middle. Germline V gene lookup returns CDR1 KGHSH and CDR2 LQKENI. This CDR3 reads CASSPRPAVLAKNIQYF. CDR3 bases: TGTGCCAGCTCACCAAGACCGGCGGTGCTAGCCAAAAACATTCAGTACTTC.

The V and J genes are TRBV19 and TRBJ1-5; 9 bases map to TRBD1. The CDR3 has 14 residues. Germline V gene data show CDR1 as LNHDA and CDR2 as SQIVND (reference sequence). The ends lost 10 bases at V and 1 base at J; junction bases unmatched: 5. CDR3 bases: TGTGCCACTGACAGGGGGATCAGCAATCAGCCCCAGCATTTT. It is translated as CATDRGISNQPQHF.

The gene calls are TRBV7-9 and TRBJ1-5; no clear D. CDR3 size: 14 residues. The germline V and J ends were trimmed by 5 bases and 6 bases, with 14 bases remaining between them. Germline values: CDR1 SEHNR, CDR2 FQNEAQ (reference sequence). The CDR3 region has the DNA TGTGCCAGCAGCCAAGGGAGGGAAATTCAGCCCCAGCATTTT. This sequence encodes CASSQGREIQPQHF.

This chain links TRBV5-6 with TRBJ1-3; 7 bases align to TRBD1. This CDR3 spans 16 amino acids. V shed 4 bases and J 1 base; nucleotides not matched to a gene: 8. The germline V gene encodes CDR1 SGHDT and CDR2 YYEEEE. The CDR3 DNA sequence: TGTGCCAGCAGCCTCGTCAGGGGGTGGTCTGGAAACACCATATATTTT. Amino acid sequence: CASSLVRGWSGNTIYF.